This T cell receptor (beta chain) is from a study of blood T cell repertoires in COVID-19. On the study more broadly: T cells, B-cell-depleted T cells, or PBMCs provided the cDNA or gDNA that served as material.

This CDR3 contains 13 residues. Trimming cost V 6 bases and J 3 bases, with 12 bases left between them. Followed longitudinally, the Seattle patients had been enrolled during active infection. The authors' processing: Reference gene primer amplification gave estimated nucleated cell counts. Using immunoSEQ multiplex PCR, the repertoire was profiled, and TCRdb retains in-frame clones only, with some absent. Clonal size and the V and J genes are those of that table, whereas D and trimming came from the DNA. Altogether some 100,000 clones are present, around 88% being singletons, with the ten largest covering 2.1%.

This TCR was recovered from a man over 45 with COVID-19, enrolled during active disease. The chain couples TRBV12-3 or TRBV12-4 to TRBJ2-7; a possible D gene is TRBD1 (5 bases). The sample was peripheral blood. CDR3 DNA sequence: TGTGCCAGCAGAGACGACAGCTACTACGAGCAGTACTTC. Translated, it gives CASRDDSYYEQYF.